Listed below are T cell receptor beta chains from one sample, sequenced in a study of Ad26.COV2.S vaccination and SARS-CoV-2 variants. Sequencing used immunoSEQ multiplex PCR; TCRdb keeps in-frame clones, though not all of them. The table records some 350,000 clones, around 92% of them present only once. The specimen was peripheral blood, collected after recovery from COVID-19. The receptors were gathered from a human donor who had recovered from COVID-19. Each CDR3 is given without its conserved first and last residue. The D gene is left open where the match is weak.

TRBV5-1 | TRBD1 | ASSSGLTGGRTEAF
TRBV9 | . | ASSPSGLVRGQPQH
TRBV11-2 | . | ASSLGALVDQPQH
TRBV5-5 | . | ASSFRTDSPYGYT
TRBV9 | . | ASSVVATYNEQF
TRBV4-3 | TRBD1 | ASSQDQGERYNEQF
TRBV5-5 | . | ASSLDGDSGSTDTQY
TRBV5-8 | . | ASSLRQTYYGYT
TRBV6-5 | . | ASSYTQTSGNTIY
TRBV6-5 | . | ASSYSSRPPIKT
TRBV18 | TRBD1 | ASSPLRQGASTDTQY
TRBV6-5 | . | ASSYLGATSPLH
TRBV5-6 | TRBD1 | ASSGDPGQGRTGELF
TRBV7-9 | . | ASSLGNEQF
TRBV10-3 | . | ATTPRGNTEAF
TRBV7-8 | TRBD1 | ASSLGPTGVDTQY
TRBV12-3/TRBV12-4 | . | ASSGNRPGGYT
TRBV5-6 | . | ASSPLPSSYNEQF
TRBV5-1 | . | ASSLFGPTESEAF
TRBV29-1 | TRBD1 | SVGGTGLNTEAF
TRBV13 | . | ASSLSPDSNTGELF
TRBV25-1 | . | ASSGGAIEAF
TRBV19 | TRBD1 | ASSTTGTYEQY
TRBV6-2/TRBV6-3 | TRBD2 | ASSYAGVTDTQY
TRBV7-6 | TRBD1 | ASSYGTDNSPLH
TRBV11-2 | . | ASSLRQGIDTQY
TRBV5-1 | . | ASSLAGASSYNEQF
TRBV19 | . | ASSIADRRTEAF
TRBV9 | . | ASSVGTGSNTEAF
TRBV6-6 | . | ASRTDNQPQH
TRBV18 | TRBD1 | ASSPPISQGFYEQY
TRBV13 | . | ASSPGTSYEQY
TRBV9 | . | ASSVSEGNNSPLH
TRBV24-1 | . | ATSEEDFSYEQY
TRBV21-1 | . | ASSYSKRVRETQY
TRBV7-2 | . | ASSLGPGFSNIQY
TRBV12-3/TRBV12-4 | . | ASSSNLAGELF
TRBV7-8 | TRBD2 | ASSFQGGGAYEQY
TRBV5-1 | TRBD2 | ASSLDLAGGNTGELF
TRBV18 | . | ASSPPGASTWEQY
TRBV6-5 | . | ASRLQGPDGYT
TRBV11-2 | TRBD1 | ASSLYASGQGYEQY
TRBV7-7 | . | ASSLGGIGGQETQY